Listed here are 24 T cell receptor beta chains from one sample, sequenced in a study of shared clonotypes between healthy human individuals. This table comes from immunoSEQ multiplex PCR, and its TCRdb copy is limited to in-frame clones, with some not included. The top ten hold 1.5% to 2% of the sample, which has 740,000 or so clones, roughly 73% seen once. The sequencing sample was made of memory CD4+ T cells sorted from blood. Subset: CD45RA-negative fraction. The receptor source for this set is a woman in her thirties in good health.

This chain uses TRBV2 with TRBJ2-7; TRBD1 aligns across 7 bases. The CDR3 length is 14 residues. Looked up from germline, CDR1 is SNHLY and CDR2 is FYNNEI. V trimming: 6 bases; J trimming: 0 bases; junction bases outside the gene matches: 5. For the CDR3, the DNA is TGTGCCAGCAGGGAACAGGGGTTCTCCTACGAGCAGTACTTC. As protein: CASREQGFSYEQYF. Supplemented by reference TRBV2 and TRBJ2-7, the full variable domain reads EPEVTQTPSHQVTQMGQEVILRCVPISNHLYFYWYRQILGQKVEFLVSFYNNEISEKSEIFDDQFSVERPDGSNFTLKIRSTKLEDSAMYFCASREQGFSYEQYFGPGTRLTVT.

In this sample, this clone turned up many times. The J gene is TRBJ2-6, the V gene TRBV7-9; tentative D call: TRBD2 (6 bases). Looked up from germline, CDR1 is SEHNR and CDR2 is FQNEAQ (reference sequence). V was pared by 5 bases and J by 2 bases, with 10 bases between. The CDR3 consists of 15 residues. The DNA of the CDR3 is TGTGCCAGCAGCCCGCGGACTACTGGGGCCAACGTCCTGACTTTC. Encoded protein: CASSPRTTGANVLTF.

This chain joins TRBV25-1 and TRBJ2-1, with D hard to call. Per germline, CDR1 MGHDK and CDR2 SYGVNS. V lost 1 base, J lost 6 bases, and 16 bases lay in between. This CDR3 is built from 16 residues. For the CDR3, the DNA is TGTGCCAGCAGTGAATCCCCAAAAGAAAAGACCAATGAGCAGTTCTTC. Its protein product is CASSESPKEKTNEQFF.

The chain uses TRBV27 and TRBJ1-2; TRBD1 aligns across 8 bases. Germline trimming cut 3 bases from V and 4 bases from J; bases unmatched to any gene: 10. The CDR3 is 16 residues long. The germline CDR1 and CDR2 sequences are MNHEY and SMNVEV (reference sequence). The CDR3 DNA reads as TGTGCCAGCAGTTTTACCAACAGGGGGTTGTTCTATGGCTACACCTTC. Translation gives CASSFTNRGLFYGYTF.

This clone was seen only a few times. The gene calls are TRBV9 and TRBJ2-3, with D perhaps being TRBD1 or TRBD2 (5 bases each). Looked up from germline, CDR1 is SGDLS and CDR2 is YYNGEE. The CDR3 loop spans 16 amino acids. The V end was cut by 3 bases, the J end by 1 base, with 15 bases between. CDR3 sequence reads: CASSGPEGPGTDTQYF. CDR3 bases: TGTGCCAGCAGCGGACCTGAGGGACCGGGCACAGATACGCAGTATTTT.

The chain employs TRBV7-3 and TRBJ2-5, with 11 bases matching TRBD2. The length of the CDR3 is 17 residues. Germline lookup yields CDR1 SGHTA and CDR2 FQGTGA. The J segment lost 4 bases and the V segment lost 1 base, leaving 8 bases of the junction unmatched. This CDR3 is CASSLMRVAGGVETQYF. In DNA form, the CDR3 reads TGTGCCAGCAGCTTAATGAGGGTAGCGGGAGGGGTAGAGACCCAGTACTTC.

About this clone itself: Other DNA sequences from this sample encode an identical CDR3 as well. The chain's CDR3 is CASSTGLSYEQYF. The CDR3 region has the DNA TGTGCCAGTAGTACGGGACTGTCCTACGAGCAGTACTTC. The chain is built from TRBV19 and TRBJ2-7; D is perhaps TRBD2 (6 bases). CDR3 length: 13 amino acids. Germline V lookup: CDR1 LNHDA, CDR2 SQIVND (reference sequence). V lost 4 bases and J lost 1, with 8 bases in between.

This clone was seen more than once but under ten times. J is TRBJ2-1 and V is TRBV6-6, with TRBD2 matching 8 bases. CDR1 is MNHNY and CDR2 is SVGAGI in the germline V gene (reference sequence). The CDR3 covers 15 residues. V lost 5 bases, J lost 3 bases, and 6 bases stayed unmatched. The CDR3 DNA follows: TGTGCCAGCAGTCGTAAGACTAGCGACTACAATGAGCAGTTCTTC. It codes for CASSRKTSDYNEQFF.

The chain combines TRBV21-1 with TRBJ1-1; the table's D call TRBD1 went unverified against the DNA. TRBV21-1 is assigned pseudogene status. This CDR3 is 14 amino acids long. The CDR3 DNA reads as TGTGCCAGCAGCATACGACAGGGGGCCACTGAAGCTTTCTTT. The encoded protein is CASSIRQGATEAFF.

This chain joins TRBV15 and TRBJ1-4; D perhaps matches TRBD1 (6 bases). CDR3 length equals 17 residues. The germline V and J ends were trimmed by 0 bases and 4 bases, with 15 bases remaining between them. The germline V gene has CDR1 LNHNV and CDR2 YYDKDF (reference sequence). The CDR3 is CATSREGRGRGNEKLFF. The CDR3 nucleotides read TGTGCCACCAGCAGAGAAGGCAGGGGCCGAGGTAATGAAAAACTGTTTTTT.

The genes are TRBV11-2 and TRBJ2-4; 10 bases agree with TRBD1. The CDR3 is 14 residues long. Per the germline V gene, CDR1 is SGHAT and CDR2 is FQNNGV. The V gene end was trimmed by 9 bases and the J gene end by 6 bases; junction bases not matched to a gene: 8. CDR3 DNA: TGTGCCAGTAGCCCCGGGGACAGGGGAAACATTCAGTACTTC. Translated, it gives CASSPGDRGNIQYF.

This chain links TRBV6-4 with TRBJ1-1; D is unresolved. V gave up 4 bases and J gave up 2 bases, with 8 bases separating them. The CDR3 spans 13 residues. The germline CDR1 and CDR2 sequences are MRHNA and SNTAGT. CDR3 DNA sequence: TGTGCCAGCAGTGCCAGGACCAACACTGAAGCTTTCTTT. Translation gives CASSARTNTEAFF.

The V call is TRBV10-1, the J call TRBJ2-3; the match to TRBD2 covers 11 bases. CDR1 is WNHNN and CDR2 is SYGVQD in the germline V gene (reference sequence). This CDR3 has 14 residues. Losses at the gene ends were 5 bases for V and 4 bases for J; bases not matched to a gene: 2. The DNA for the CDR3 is TGCGCCAGCAGTCCGGGACTAGCGGCAGATACGCAGTATTTT. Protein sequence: CASSPGLAADTQYF.

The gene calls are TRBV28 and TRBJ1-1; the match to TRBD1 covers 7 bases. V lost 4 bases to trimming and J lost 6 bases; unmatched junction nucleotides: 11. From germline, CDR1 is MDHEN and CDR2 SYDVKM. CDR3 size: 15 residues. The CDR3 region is CASSSFSDRVAEAFF. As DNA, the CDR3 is TGTGCCAGCAGTTCCTTCTCCGACAGGGTGGCTGAAGCTTTCTTT.

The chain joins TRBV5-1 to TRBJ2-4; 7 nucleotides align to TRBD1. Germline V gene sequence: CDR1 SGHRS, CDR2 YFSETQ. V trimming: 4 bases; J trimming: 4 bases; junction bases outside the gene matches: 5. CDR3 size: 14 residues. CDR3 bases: TGCGCCAGCAGCCAGGGGACAGATAAAAACATTCAGTACTTC. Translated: CASSQGTDKNIQYF.

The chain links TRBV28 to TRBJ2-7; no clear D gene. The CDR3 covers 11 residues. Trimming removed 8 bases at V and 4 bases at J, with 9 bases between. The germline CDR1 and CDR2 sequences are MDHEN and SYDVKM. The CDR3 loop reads CASSVGYEQYF. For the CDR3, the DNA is TGTGCCAGCTCCGTGGGTTACGAGCAGTACTTC.

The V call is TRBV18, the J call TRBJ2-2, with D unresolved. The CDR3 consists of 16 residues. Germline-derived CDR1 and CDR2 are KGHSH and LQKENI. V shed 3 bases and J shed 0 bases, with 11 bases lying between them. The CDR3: CASSPYDASNTGELFF. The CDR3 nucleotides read TGTGCCAGCTCACCTTACGACGCGTCGAACACCGGGGAGCTGTTTTTT.

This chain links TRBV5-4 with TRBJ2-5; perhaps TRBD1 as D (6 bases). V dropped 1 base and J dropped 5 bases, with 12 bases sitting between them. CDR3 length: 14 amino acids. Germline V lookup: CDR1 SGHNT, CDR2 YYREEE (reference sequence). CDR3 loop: CASSLYGQGETQYF. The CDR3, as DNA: TGTGCCAGCAGCTTGTACGGCCAGGGGGAGACCCAGTACTTC. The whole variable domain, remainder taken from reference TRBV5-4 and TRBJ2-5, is ETGVTQSPTHLIKTRGQQVTLRCSSQSGHNTVSWYQQALGQGPQFIFQYYREEENGRGNFPPRFSGLQFPNYSSELNVNALELDDSALYLCASSLYGQGETQYFGPGTRLLVL.

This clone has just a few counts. The CDR3 reads CASSQGTSREPEETQYF. CDR3 nucleotides: TGTGCCAGCAGCCAAGGGACCTCCCGGGAGCCTGAAGAGACCCAGTACTTC. J is TRBJ2-5 and V is TRBV4-2; perhaps TRBD2 as D (6 bases). The CDR3 consists of 17 residues. CDR1 and CDR2 from the germline V gene are LGHNA and YNFKEQ. The V gene lost 1 base and the J gene lost 3 bases, with 18 bases spanning the gap.

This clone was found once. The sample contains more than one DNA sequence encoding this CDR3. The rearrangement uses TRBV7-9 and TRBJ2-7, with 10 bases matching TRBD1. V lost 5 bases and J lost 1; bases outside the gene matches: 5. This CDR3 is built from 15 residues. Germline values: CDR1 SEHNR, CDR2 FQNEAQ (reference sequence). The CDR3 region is CASSPGQGGSYEQYF. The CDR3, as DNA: TGTGCCAGCAGCCCCGGACAGGGGGGATCCTACGAGCAGTACTTC.

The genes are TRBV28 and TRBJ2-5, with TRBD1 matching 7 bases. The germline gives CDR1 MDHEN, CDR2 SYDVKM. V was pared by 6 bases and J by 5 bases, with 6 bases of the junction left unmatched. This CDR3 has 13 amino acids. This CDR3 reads CASRWTGRETQYF. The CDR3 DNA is TGTGCCAGCAGATGGACAGGCCGGGAGACCCAGTACTTC.

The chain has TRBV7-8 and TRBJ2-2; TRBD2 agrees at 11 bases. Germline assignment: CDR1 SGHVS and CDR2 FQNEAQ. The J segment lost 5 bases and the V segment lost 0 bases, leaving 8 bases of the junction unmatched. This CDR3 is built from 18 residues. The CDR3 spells CASSLAYLASGRTGELFF. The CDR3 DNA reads TGTGCCAGCAGCTTAGCGTACTTAGCTAGCGGGAGGACCGGGGAGCTGTTTTTT.

The CDR3 nucleotides are TGCGCCAGCAGCCAAGAGGGTTGGGGTAGCGGTAGCACAGATACGCAGTATTTT. Its translation: CASSQEGWGSGSTDTQYF. The chain uses TRBV4-1 and TRBJ2-3; TRBD2 is a possible D gene (6 bases). Trimming removed 0 bases at V and 0 bases at J, with 16 bases between. CDR1 and CDR2 from the germline V gene are MGHRA and YSYEKL. This CDR3 is built from 18 residues.

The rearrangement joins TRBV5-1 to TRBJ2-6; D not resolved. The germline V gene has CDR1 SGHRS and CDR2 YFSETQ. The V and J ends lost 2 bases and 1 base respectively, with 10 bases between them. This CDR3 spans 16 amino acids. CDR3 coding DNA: TGCGCCAGCAGCTTTGATCGGGTATCTGGGGCCAACGTCCTGACTTTC. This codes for CASSFDRVSGANVLTF. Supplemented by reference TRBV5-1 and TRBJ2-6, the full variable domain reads KAGVTQTPRYLIKTRGQQVTLSCSPISGHRSVSWYQQTPGQGLQFLFEYFSETQRNKGNFPGRFSGRQFSNSRSEMNVSTLELGDSALYLCASSFDRVSGANVLTFGAGSRLTVL.